This is a list of T cell receptor beta chains from one sample in a study of blood T cell repertoires in COVID-19. Assay: immunoSEQ multiplex PCR; the TCRdb copy retains only in-frame clones and omits some. The table has about 230,000 clones, 85% to 90% seen once. Sequenced material: PBMCs or T cells enriched from blood (not recorded which). All receptors derive from a woman aged 25 to 39 with acute COVID-19. The CDR3 runs from the conserved cysteine through the conserved F or W.

cdr3_aa: CASRTTGDRGYTF; v_call: TRBV28; j_call: TRBJ1-2
cdr3_aa: CASSRQGGYSSYNEQFF; v_call: TRBV3-1/TRBV3-2; j_call: TRBJ2-1
cdr3_aa: CASRMRFQPQHF; v_call: TRBV2; j_call: TRBJ1-5
cdr3_aa: CASSPPTRQETQYF; v_call: TRBV18; j_call: TRBJ2-5
cdr3_aa: CASTGTTGFMGNTEAFF; v_call: TRBV28; j_call: TRBJ1-1
cdr3_aa: CATSEKGRGTGELFF; v_call: TRBV24-1; j_call: TRBJ2-2
cdr3_aa: CASSAGTSGPYEQYF; v_call: TRBV9; j_call: TRBJ2-7
cdr3_aa: CAWTRDRGSSPLHF; v_call: TRBV30; j_call: TRBJ1-6
cdr3_aa: CAISGPGQSYNEQFF; v_call: TRBV10-3; j_call: TRBJ2-1
cdr3_aa: CAWSGGSVGEARGTEAFF; v_call: TRBV30; j_call: TRBJ1-1
cdr3_aa: CASSEFDRPLEEAFF; v_call: TRBV10-1; j_call: TRBJ1-1
cdr3_aa: CASSEWGGTSGTNEQFF; v_call: TRBV2; j_call: TRBJ2-1
cdr3_aa: CASSYRQGPYNEQFF; v_call: TRBV7-2; j_call: TRBJ2-1
cdr3_aa: CASSEHPQSQYPNEQFF; v_call: TRBV9; j_call: TRBJ2-1